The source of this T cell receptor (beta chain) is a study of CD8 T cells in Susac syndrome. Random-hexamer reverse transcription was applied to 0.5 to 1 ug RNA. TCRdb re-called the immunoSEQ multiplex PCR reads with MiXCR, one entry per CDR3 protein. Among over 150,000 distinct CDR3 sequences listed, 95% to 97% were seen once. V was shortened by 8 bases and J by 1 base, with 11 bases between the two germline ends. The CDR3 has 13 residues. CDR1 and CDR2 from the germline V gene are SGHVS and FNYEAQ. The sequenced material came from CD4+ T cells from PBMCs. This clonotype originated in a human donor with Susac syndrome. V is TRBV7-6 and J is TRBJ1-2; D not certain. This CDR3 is CASRGTDNYGYTF. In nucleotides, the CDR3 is TGTGCCAGCCGAGGAACGGATAACTATGGCTACACCTTC.